Listed below are T cell receptor beta chains from one sample, sequenced in a study of cytomegalovirus exposure and HLA in healthy donors. Measured with immunoSEQ multiplex PCR; TCRdb has only the in-frame clones, and not every one. The sample records 150,000 to 200,000 clones, around four fifths being singletons. Sequences were obtained from PBMCs. These receptors were collected from a woman in her 30s in good health and CMV-seronegative. CDR3s include the opening cysteine and the closing phenylalanine or tryptophan. The order of the fields is D gene, J gene, V gene, clone size, CDR3 DNA, CDR3 protein. A D gene is named only where the DNA matches it firmly. Not every row has a clone size; where given, it reads once, few, many or a size class.

. TRBJ1-6 TRBV7-3 . TGTGCCAGCAGTCCCTTGGGGGGGAATTCACCCCTCCACTTT CASSPLGGNSPLHF
TRBD2 TRBJ2-7 TRBV10-3 . TGTGCCATCAGTGGGACTAGCGGGGGGCCGACCTACGAGCAGTACTTC CAISGTSGGPTYEQYF
. TRBJ1-2 TRBV11-2 once TGTGCCAGCAGCTTAGTACCGGGAAGCTATGGCTACACCTTC CASSLVPGSYGYTF
. TRBJ2-2 TRBV15 many TGTGCCACCAGAAAAGACAGGATACCCGGGGAGCTGTTTTTT CATRKDRIPGELFF
TRBD1 TRBJ1-2 TRBV11-2 . TGTGCCAGCAGCTTAGGGTGGGACAGGGGCGACTATGGCTACACCTTC CASSLGWDRGDYGYTF
. TRBJ1-5 TRBV10-2 once TGCGCCAGCAGGGACTCAGGTAAAATACGCAATCAGCCCCAGCATTTT CASRDSGKIRNQPQHF
. TRBJ1-1 TRBV30 . TGTGCCTGGAAAATCGGAGGGTCCGGGAACACTGAAGCTTTCTTT CAWKIGGSGNTEAFF
. TRBJ2-5 TRBV15 . TGTGCCACCAGGACAGGAGCATTTCAAGAGACCCAGTACTTC CATRTGAFQETQYF
TRBD1 TRBJ1-2 TRBV6-5 . TGTGCCAGCAGTCCGCCGACAGGGGACTATGGCTACACCTTC CASSPPTGDYGYTF
TRBD2 TRBJ2-3 TRBV5-1 . TGCGCCAGCAGCTTGGTAGCCAGCGGGGTGGTAGATACGCAGTATTTT CASSLVASGVVDTQYF
. TRBJ2-1 TRBV6-5 few TGTGCCAGCAGTTACATATATGGTAGCAACAATGAGCAGTTCTTC CASSYIYGSNNEQFF
TRBD2 TRBJ2-1 TRBV9 few TGTGCCAGCAGCGCCCTGGGACTAGCGGGCGGTGAGCAGTTCTTC CASSALGLAGGEQFF
. TRBJ1-3 TRBV18 . TGTGCCAGCTCACCCACAGGAGACTCTGGAAACACCATATATTTT CASSPTGDSGNTIYF
TRBD2 TRBJ2-7 TRBV6-1 . TGTGCCAGCTCTTCGGGAGGGGGCTCCTACGAGCAGTACTTC CASSSGGGSYEQYF
TRBD2 TRBJ2-3 TRBV9 . TGTGCCAGCAGCGTAGGGGTTAGCGGGGTCGGAGATACGCAGTATTTT CASSVGVSGVGDTQYF
. TRBJ2-7 TRBV6-5 . TGTGCCAGCACCTCTGGCAGATACGAGCAGTACTTC CASTSGRYEQYF
TRBD2 TRBJ2-7 TRBV20-1 . TGCAGTGCCAGCGGGGACGAGCAGTACTTC CSASGDEQYF
. TRBJ1-2 TRBV6-5 few TGTGCCAGCAGTTACGGACCGGGGGGTCACTATGGCTACACCTTC CASSYGPGGHYGYTF
. TRBJ2-5 TRBV5-1 . TGCGCCAGCAGCTTGTCCCTAGCCGAAGAGACCCAGTACTTC CASSLSLAEETQYF
TRBD1 TRBJ1-4 TRBV25-1 . TGTGCCAGCAGTGCACTCGGGACAGTCTATGAAAAACTGTTTTTT CASSALGTVYEKLFF
TRBD1 TRBJ1-5 TRBV5-4 . TGTGCCAGCAGCGTCACCGGCGGGACAGGGGGCCTTCAGCCCCAGCATTTT CASSVTGGTGGLQPQHF
TRBD1 TRBJ1-1 TRBV5-1 few TGCGCCAGCAGCGGTGACAGGGGGATCCTTACTGAAGCTTTCTTT CASSGDRGILTEAFF
. TRBJ1-5 TRBV18 . TGTGCCAGCTCACCGTGGGTGCGAGGTAGCAATCAGCCCCAGCATTTT CASSPWVRGSNQPQHF
. TRBJ1-2 TRBV30 . TGTGCCTGGAGTGTAGGGGGGGCAGGCTATGGCTACACCTTC CAWSVGGAGYGYTF
. TRBJ1-2 TRBV18 . TGTGCCAGCTTCCGGGCCCGACAGGTCCAGCAGGGCTACACCTTC CASFRARQVQQGYTF
TRBD2 TRBJ2-5 TRBV6-1 . TGTGCCAGCAGTGTGGGGCTAGCGGGGGGGCCGGAGACCCAGTACTTC CASSVGLAGGPETQYF